The clone carrying this T cell receptor beta chain was detected ten times or more. The CDR3 spans 15 residues. CDR1 is MNHNS, CDR2 SASEGT, per germline. The trim removed 5 bases at V and 3 bases at J, leaving 8 bases unmatched. The data belong to a study of response to subunit inactivated influenza vaccine. A single record per CDR3 protein comes from TCRdb applying MiXCR to the RT-PCR reads. Of 800,000 to 1,000,000 distinct CDR3 sequences listed, 21% were seen once; the top ten hold roughly 10%. This chain connects TRBV6-1 to TRBJ2-7; 9 bases map to TRBD1. This sequence originates from a man in his fifties or sixties who received an inactivated influenza vaccine. The source material was PBMCs from blood, sampled more than 4 days after vaccination. The CDR3 loop is CASSLYRDRVYEQYF. CDR3 sequence (DNA): TGTGCCAGCAGTCTATACCGGGACAGGGTCTACGAGCAGTACTTC.